This TCR beta chain was identified in a study of T cells expressing NK-cell markers. The wider study: CD3+CD56+NKG2C+, CD3+CD56+NKG2C- and CD3+CD56-NKG2C+ T cells, once sorted, supplied the TCR beta repertoires. Study results and caveats: Of the CD8+ T cell pool in several donors, roughly 1.0-8% was accounted for by dominant NKG2C+ clonotypes. In a few donors, dominant clonotypes made up about 25-60.1% of CD3+CD56-NKG2C+ cells.

The CDR3 has 16 residues. CDR1 and CDR2 (germline): LNHDA, SQIVND (reference sequence). With respect to this clonotype: The antigen remains unidentified.

TCRdb re-called the 5' RACE reads; every CDR3 protein appears as one record, without DNA. Its table lists some 190,000 distinct CDR3 sequences. Specimen: blood T cells: a sorted CD56 or NKG2C T cell subset, CD4+ or CD8+ T cells, or bulk PBMC T cells (not recorded which). The chain joins TRBV19 to TRBJ2-1; TCRdb proposes TRBD2, but this gene call is untestable without DNA. The clonotype originates from a man aged 18 to 69 in good health. CDR3 loop: CASSIDSGLAYNEQFF.